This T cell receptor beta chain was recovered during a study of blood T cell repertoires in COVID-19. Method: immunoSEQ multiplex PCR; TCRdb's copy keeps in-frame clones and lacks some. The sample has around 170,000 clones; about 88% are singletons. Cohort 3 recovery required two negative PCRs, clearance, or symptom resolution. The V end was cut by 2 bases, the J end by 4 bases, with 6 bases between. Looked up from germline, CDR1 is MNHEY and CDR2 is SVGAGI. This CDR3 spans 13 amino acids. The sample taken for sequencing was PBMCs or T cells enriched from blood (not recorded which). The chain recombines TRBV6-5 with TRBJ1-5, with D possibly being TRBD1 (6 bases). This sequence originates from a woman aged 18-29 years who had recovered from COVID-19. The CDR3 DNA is TGTGCCAGCAGTTACGGGACAAATCAGCCCCAGCATTTT. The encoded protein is CASSYGTNQPQHF.